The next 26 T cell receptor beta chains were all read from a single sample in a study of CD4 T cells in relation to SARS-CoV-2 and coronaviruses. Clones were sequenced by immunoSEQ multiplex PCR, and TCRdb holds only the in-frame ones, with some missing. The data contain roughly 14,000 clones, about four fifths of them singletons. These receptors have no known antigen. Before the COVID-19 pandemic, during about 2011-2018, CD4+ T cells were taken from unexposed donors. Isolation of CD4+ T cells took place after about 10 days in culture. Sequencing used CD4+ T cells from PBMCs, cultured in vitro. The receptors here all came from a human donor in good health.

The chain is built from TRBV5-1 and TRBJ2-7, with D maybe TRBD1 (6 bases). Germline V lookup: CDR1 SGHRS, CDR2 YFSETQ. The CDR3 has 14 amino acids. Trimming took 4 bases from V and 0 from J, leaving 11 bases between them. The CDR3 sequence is CASSQWTASYEQYF. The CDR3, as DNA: TGCGCCAGCAGCCAGTGGACAGCCTCCTACGAGCAGTACTTC.

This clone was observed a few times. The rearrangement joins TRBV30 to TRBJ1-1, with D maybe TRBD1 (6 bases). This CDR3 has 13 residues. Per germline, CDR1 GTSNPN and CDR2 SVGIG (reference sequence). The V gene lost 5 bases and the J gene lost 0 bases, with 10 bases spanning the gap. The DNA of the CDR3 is TGTGCCTGGTCGACAGGACTGAACACTGAAGCTTTCTTT. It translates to CAWSTGLNTEAFF.

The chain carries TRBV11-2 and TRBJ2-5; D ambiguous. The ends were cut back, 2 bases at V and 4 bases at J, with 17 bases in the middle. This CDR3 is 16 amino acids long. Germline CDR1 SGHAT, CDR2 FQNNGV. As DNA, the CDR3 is TGTGCCAGCAGCTTATTTTCGGCGTCGGCGCGAGAGACCCAGTACTTC. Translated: CASSLFSASARETQYF.

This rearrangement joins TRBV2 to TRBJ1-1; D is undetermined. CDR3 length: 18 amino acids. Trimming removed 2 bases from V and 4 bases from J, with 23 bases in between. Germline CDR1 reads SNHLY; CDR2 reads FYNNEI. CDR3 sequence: CASSEIVGRTLGRTEAFF. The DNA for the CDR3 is TGTGCCAGCAGTGAAATTGTGGGAAGGACCCTAGGCCGCACTGAAGCTTTCTTT.

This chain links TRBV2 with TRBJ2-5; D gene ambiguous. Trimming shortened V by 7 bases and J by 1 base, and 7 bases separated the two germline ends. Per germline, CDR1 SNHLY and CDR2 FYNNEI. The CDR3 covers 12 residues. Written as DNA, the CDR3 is TGTGCCAGCATGCCGCGCCAAGAGACCCAGTACTTC. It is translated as CASMPRQETQYF. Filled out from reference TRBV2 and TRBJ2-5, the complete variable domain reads EPEVTQTPSHQVTQMGQEVILRCVPISNHLYFYWYRQILGQKVEFLVSFYNNEISEKSEIFDDQFSVERPDGSNFTLKIRSTKLEDSAMYFCASMPRQETQYFGPGTRLLVL.

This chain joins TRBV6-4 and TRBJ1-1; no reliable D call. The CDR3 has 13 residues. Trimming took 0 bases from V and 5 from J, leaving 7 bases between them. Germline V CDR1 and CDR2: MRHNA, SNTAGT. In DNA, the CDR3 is TGTGCCAGCAGTGACTCCCGGTTTACTGAAGCTTTCTTT. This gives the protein CASSDSRFTEAFF.

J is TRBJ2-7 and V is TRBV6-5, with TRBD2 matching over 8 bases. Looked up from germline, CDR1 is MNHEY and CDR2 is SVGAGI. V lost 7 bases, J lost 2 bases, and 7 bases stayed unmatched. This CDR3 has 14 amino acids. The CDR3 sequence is CASIYSGIPYEQYF. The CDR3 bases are TGTGCCAGCATTTATAGCGGGATCCCCTACGAGCAGTACTTC.

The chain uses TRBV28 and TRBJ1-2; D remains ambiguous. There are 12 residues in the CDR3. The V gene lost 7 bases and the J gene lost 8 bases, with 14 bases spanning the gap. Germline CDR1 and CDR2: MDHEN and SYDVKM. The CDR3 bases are TGTGCCAGCACGCATCAGTATGACGGCTACACCTTC. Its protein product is CASTHQYDGYTF.

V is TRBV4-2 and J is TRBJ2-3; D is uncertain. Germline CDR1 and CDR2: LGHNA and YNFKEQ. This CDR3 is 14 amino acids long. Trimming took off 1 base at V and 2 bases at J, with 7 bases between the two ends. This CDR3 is CASSQGVLTDTQYF. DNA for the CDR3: TGTGCCAGCAGCCAAGGGGTGCTCACAGATACGCAGTATTTT.

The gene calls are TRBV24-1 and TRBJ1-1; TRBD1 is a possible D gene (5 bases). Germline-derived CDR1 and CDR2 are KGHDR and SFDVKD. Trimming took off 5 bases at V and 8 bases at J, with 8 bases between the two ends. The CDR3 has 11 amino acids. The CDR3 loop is CATSVGREAFF. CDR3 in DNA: TGTGCCACCAGTGTGGGGCGGGAAGCTTTCTTT.

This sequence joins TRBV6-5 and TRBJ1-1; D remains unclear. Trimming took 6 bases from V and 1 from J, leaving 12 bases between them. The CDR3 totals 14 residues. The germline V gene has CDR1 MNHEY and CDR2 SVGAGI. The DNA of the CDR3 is TGTGCCAGCAGCTGGTCGGTCGAGAACACTGAAGCTTTCTTT. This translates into CASSWSVENTEAFF.

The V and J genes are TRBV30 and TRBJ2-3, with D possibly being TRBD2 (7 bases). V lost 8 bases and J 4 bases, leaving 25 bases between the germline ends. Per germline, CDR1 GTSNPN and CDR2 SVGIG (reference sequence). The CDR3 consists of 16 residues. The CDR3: CARGASGGSSADTQYF. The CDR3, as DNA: TGTGCCAGGGGGGCTAGCGGTGGGTCTTCGGCAGATACGCAGTATTTT.

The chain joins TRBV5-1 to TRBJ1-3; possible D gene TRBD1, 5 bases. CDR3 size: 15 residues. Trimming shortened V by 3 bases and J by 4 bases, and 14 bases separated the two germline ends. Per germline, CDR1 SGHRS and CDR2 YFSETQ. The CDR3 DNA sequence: TGCGCCAGCAGCTGGGCCGGGGGAGAAGGAAACACCATATATTTT. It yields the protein CASSWAGGEGNTIYF.

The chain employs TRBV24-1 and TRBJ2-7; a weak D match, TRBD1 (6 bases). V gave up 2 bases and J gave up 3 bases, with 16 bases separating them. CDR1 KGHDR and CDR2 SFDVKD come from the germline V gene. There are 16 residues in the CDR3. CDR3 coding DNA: TGTGCCACCAGTGATTCCCAGACAGGCAGCATCTACGAGCAGTACTTC. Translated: CATSDSQTGSIYEQYF.

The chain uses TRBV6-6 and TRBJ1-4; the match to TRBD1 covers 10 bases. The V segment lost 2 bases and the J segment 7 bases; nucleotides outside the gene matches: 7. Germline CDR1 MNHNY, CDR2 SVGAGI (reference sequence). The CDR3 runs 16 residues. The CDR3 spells CASSYQGQGRGEKLFF. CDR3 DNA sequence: TGTGCCAGCAGTTACCAGGGACAGGGGAGAGGTGAAAAACTGTTTTTT.

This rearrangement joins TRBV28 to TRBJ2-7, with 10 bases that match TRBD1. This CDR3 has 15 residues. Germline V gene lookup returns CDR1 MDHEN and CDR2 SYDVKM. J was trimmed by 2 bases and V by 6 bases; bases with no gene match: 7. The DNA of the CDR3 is TGTGCCAGCAGACAGCCGGGACAGGGGACCTACGAGCAGTACTTC. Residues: CASRQPGQGTYEQYF. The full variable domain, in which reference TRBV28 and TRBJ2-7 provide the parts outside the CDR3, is DVKVTQSSRYLVKRTGEKVFLECVQDMDHENMFWYRQDPGLGLRLIYFSYDVKMKEKGDIPEGYSVSREKKERFSLILESASTNQTSMYLCASRQPGQGTYEQYFGPGTRLTVT.

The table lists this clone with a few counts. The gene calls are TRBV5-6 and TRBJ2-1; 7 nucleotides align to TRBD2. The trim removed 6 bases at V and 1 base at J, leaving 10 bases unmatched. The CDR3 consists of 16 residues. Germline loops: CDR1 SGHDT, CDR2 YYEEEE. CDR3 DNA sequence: TGTGCCAGCACTAAGGGGTGGGAGGGGTCCTACAATGAGCAGTTCTTC. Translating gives CASTKGWEGSYNEQFF. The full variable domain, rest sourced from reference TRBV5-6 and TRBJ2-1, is DAGVTQSPTHLIKTRGQQVTLRCSPKSGHDTVSWYQQALGQGPQFIFQYYEEEERQRGNFPDRFSGHQFPNYSSELNVNALLLGDSALYLCASTKGWEGSYNEQFFGPGTRLTVL.

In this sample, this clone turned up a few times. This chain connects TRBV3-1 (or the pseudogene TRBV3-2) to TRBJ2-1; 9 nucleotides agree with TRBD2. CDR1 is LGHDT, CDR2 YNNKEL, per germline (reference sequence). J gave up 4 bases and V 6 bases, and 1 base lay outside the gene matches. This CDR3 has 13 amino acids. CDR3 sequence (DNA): TGTGCCAGCAGGGGACTAGCTTACAATGAGCAGTTCTTC. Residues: CASRGLAYNEQFF.

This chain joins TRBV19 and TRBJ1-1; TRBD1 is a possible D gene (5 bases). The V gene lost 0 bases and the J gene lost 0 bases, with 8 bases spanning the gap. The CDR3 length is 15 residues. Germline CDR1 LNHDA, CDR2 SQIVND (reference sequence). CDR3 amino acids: CASSIDGHLNTEAFF. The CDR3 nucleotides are TGTGCCAGTAGTATAGACGGACACTTGAACACTGAAGCTTTCTTT. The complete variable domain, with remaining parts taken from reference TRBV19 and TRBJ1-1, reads DGGITQSPKYLFRKEGQNVTLSCEQNLNHDAMYWYRQDPGQGLRLIYYSQIVNDFQKGDIAEGYSVSREKKESFPLTVTSAQKNPTAFYLCASSIDGHLNTEAFFGQGTRLTVV.

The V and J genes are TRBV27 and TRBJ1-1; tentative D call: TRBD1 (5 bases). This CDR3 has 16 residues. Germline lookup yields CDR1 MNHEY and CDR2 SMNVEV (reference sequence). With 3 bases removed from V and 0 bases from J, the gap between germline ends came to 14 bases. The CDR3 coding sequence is TGTGCCAGCAGTTTCGGGGGTTCTCCAATGAACACTGAAGCTTTCTTT. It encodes CASSFGGSPMNTEAFF.

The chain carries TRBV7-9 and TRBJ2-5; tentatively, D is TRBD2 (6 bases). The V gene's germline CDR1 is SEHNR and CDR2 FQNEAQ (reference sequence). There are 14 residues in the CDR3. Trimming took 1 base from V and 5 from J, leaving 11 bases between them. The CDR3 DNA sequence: TGTGCCAGCAGCTTAGGTATTGGGGGGGAGACCCAGTACTTC. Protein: CASSLGIGGETQYF.

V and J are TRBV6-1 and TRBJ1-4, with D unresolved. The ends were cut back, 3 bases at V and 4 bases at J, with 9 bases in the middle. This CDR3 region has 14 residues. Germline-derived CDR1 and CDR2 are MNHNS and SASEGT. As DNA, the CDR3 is TGTGCCAGCAGTGAGGTTCGGCTTAATGAAAAACTGTTTTTT. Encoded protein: CASSEVRLNEKLFF.

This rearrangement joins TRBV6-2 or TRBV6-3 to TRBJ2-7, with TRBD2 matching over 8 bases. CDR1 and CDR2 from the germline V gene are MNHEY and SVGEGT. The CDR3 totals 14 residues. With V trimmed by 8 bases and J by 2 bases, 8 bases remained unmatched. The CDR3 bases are TGTGCCAGCCGTTCGGGAGGGGAGGCCTACGAGCAGTACTTC. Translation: CASRSGGEAYEQYF.

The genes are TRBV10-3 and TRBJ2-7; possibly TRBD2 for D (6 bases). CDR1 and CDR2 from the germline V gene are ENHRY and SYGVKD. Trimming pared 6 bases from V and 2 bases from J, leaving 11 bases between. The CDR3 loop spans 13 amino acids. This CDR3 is CAIRGDLAYEQYF. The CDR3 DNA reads TGTGCCATCAGAGGGGACTTAGCCTACGAGCAGTACTTC.

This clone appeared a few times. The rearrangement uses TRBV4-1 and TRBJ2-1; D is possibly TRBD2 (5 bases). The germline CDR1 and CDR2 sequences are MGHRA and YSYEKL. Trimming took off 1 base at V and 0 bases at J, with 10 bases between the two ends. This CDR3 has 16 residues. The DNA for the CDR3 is TGCGCCAGCAGCCAAGTCGGCGGGTTCTCCTACAATGAGCAGTTCTTC. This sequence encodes CASSQVGGFSYNEQFF.

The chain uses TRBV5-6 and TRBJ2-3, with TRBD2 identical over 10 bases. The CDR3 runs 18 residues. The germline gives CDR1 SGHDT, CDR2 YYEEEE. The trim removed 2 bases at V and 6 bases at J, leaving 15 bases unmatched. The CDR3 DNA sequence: TGTGCCAGCAGCTTTGCTGTTTCTAGCGGGAGCGTATCGGATACGCAGTATTTT. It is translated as CASSFAVSSGSVSDTQYF.